The clone carrying this T cell receptor beta chain was counted many times. Single cDNA molecules in the library carried unique molecular identifiers attached during preparation. TCRdb re-derived calls from the RACE reads in MiXCR, one entry per CDR3 protein. The sample yields over 50,000 distinct CDR3 sequences, 8.5% to 10% seen once. These data belong to a study of human T cells and chemical hapten exposure. For the study at large: The study patch tested 0.01% DPC on the upper back and read results at 6 days. The study traced per-sample TCR yield variation mainly to small differences in pooled library volumes.

CDR1 is SQVTM and CDR2 is ANQGSEA in the germline V gene. The CDR3 spans 12 residues. V shed 7 bases and J shed 6 bases, with 15 bases lying between them. Time point: pre-sensitization, week 0. Treatment denoted: therapeutic diphenylcyclopropenone sensitization with weekly scalp DPC. Someone pulled total RNA out of unfractionated whole blood. Donation of samples came from alopecia patients who were 18 to 70 years old and suitable for DPC. The source was whole blood, collected in connection with sensitization to the hapten diphenylcyclopropenone (DPC). This TCR derives from a woman aged 25 to 39 with alopecia areata. Some clones in this sample may be carry-over from other donors' samples. This rearrangement joins TRBV29-1 to TRBJ1-1, with D hard to call. DNA for the CDR3: TGCAGCGCGTCGAGTGAGTGGGCTGAAGCTTTCTTT. As protein: CSASSEWAEAFF.